The clone carrying this T cell receptor beta chain was seen a handful of times. This sample was included in a study of CD8+CD57+ T cells in acquired aplastic anemia. For sequencing, patients were chosen who had shown expansion of CD8+CD57+ cells by flow cytometry. In all patients, the disease was severe acquired aplastic anemia. Germline assignment: CDR1 MGHDK and CDR2 SYGVNS. Trimming cost V 6 bases and J 8 bases, with 23 bases left between them. CDR3 length: 16 residues. Genomic DNA constituted the template upon which TCR beta VDJ and CDR3 profiling was performed. Using its own MiXCR run on the reads, TCRdb lists one record per CDR3 protein. The repertoire includes 150,000 to 200,000 distinct CDR3 sequences, 40% to 60% of them detected once, and under 35% sits in the top ten.

This sequence originates from a human donor with aplastic anemia. The rearrangement uses TRBV25-1 and TRBJ2-1; TRBD1 or TRBD2 may be the D gene (6 bases each). Source material: sorted CD4+, CD8+, or CD8+CD57+ T cells (not recorded which) from PBMCs. DNA of the CDR3: TGTGCCAGCAGGCAGGGTGGAGGGGGAGTGGGGTATGAGCAGTTCTTC. Amino acids: CASRQGGGGVGYEQFF.